This TCR beta chain was obtained from a study of vaccination effects on CD4 cells after COVID-19. Within the ViraFEST assay, antigen-specific CD4+ T cells underwent expansion with viral peptide pools prior to sequencing. Following an approximately 10-day culture, CD4+ T cells were purified. It was between March and December 2020 that the person had a SARS-CoV-2 infection confirmed by PCR. TCRdb's copy holds only in-frame clones and misses some; the assay was immunoSEQ multiplex PCR. The data hold tens of thousands of clones, with more than 65% observed a single time. Germline V gives CDR1 SEHNR, CDR2 FQNEAQ (reference sequence). This CDR3 has 17 amino acids. V was pared by 5 bases and J by 5 bases, with 22 bases between. With respect to this clone: Its antigen is undetermined.

This material consisted of CD4+ T cells from PBMCs cultured with HIV peptides, taken before COVID-19 vaccination. Sample subset: HIV-1 Nef peptide pool negative control/reference culture. The sequence was obtained from a human donor who had a prior SARS-CoV-2 infection. The chain employs TRBV7-9 and TRBJ2-1; tentative D call: TRBD2 (6 bases). This CDR3 is CASSRRPYGGTHNEQFF. Written as DNA, the CDR3 is TGTGCCAGCAGCCGACGACCTTATGGCGGGACCCACAATGAGCAGTTCTTC.